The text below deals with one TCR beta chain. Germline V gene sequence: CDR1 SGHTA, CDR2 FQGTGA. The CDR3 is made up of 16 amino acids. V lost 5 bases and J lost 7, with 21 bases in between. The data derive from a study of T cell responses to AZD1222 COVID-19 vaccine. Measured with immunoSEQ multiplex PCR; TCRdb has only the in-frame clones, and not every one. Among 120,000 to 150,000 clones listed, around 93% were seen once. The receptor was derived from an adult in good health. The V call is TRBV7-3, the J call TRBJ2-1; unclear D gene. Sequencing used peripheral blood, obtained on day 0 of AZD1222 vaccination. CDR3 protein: CASSLDPISALNEQFF. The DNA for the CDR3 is TGTGCCAGCAGCCTAGATCCTATATCGGCTCTTAATGAGCAGTTCTTC.